This is a list of T cell receptor beta chains from one sample in a study of beta chain features in type 1 diabetes. Assay used: immunoSEQ multiplex PCR; TCRdb lists only in-frame clones, some missing. Of 630,000 or so clones listed, about an eighth are singletons. Source material: naive CD4+ T cells from blood. The receptors were sampled from a man between 18 and 29 years old with type 1 diabetes. Both conserved end residues are part of each CDR3. Fields, in order: D gene, V gene, J gene, clone size, CDR3 protein, CDR3 DNA. The D gene is left open where the match is weak. For some rows the clone size is stated as once, few or many, or as a class when expanded; others skip it.

.	TRBV25-1	TRBJ1-2	.	CASSEYNGLGYTF	TGTGCCAGCAGTGAATATAACGGACTGGGCTACACCTTC
TRBD1	TRBV6-6	TRBJ2-3	.	CASSSRGFTGDTQYF	TGTGCCAGCAGTAGCAGGGGGTTCACCGGAGATACGCAGTATTTT
TRBD1	TRBV7-9	TRBJ2-1	.	CASSFLGDRAGNEQFF	TGTGCCAGCAGCTTTCTCGGGGACAGGGCCGGCAATGAGCAGTTCTTC
.	TRBV30	TRBJ2-7	.	CAWSPGYEQYF	TGTGCCTGGAGTCCGGGATACGAGCAGTACTTC
.	TRBV4-1	TRBJ2-1	.	CASSHPAKSSYNEQFF	TGCGCCAGCAGCCACCCCGCTAAGAGCTCCTACAATGAGCAGTTCTTC
.	TRBV7-2	TRBJ2-7	.	CASSLAGGSYEQYF	TGTGCCAGCAGCTTAGCTGGGGGCTCCTACGAGCAGTACTTC
.	TRBV27	TRBJ2-2	.	CASSQGFANTGELFF	TGTGCCAGCAGTCAAGGGTTCGCGAACACCGGGGAGCTGTTTTTT
TRBD2	TRBV19	TRBJ2-1	few	CASSRFTGGGSYEQFF	TGTGCCAGTAGTAGGTTTACGGGAGGGGGATCCTATGAGCAGTTCTTC
TRBD1	TRBV19	TRBJ1-4	.	CASSYGTGGGNEKLFF	TGTGCCAGTAGCTACGGGACAGGGGGCGGTAATGAAAAACTGTTTTTT
.	TRBV30	TRBJ2-7	.	CAWTKSRTGIGEQYF	TGTGCCTGGACGAAGTCCCGTACAGGGATCGGCGAGCAGTACTTC
.	TRBV11-1	TRBJ1-1	few	CASSLERNTEAFF	TGTGCCAGCAGCTTGGAGAGGAACACTGAAGCTTTCTTT
.	TRBV30	TRBJ1-6	once	CAWSQDSLVSPLHF	TGTGCCTGGAGCCAGGACAGTTTGGTTTCACCCCTCCACTTT
.	TRBV4-2	TRBJ1-3	.	CASSQDSDSKEF	TGTGCCAGCAGCCAAGATTCGGACAGCAAAGAATTT
.	TRBV30	TRBJ2-7	.	CAWSLGYEQYF	TGTGCCTGGAGTCTTGGATACGAGCAGTACTTC
.	TRBV5-1	TRBJ2-3	few	CASSLARELDTQYF	TGCGCCAGCAGCTTGGCGAGGGAGTTGGATACGCAGTATTTT
TRBD2	TRBV7-2	TRBJ2-2	.	CASSFGLVIGELFF	TGTGCCAGCAGCTTCGGACTAGTCATCGGGGAGCTGTTTTTT
.	TRBV2	TRBJ2-3	few	CASTPESGPDTQYF	TGTGCCAGCACCCCGGAGAGCGGGCCAGATACGCAGTATTTT
.	TRBV7-9	TRBJ1-2	.	CASSPTPPGGGYTF	TGTGCCAGCAGCCCCACTCCCCCCGGAGGTGGCTACACCTTC
.	TRBV6-5	TRBJ2-2	.	CASSYSRQYTGELFF	TGTGCCAGCAGTTACTCTAGACAGTACACCGGGGAGCTGTTTTTT
.	TRBV28	TRBJ1-2	.	CASSRWGYTF	TGTGCCAGCAGTCGGTGGGGCTACACCTTC
.	TRBV29-1	TRBJ2-3	.	CSVDPAAQYF	TGCAGCGTTGACCCGGCAGCGCAGTATTTT
.	TRBV7-2	TRBJ2-4	few	CASSFGGGGNIQYF	TGTGCCAGCAGCTTTGGAGGGGGAGGGAACATTCAGTACTTC
TRBD1	TRBV7-2	TRBJ2-5	.	CASSLGTVRQETQYF	TGTGCCAGCAGCCTTGGGACAGTTCGGCAAGAGACCCAGTACTTC
TRBD1	TRBV5-6	TRBJ2-5	.	CASSEIRDRQETQYF	TGTGCCAGCAGTGAGATCCGGGACAGGCAAGAGACCCAGTACTTC
TRBD1	TRBV7-9	TRBJ1-4	.	CASSAGQVKLFF	TGTGCCAGCAGCGCTGGACAGGTCAAACTGTTTTTT
TRBD1	TRBV27	TRBJ1-5	.	CASTVSRDRGLEQPQHF	TGTGCCAGCACCGTCTCCCGGGACAGGGGGCTTGAACAGCCCCAGCATTTT
.	TRBV5-1	TRBJ2-5	.	CASSFSSYQETQYF	TGCGCCAGCAGCTTCAGCAGTTACCAAGAGACCCAGTACTTC
.	TRBV29-1	TRBJ1-4	.	CSVGVSVRASNEKLFF	TGCAGCGTGGGCGTGAGCGTCAGGGCCAGTAATGAAAAACTGTTTTTT
TRBD1	TRBV28	TRBJ1-2	.	CASSFLTGVRGYTF	TGTGCCAGCAGTTTCCTGACAGGGGTACGCGGCTACACCTTC
TRBD1	TRBV30	TRBJ1-1	.	CAWTISGQGNTEAFF	TGTGCCTGGACGATCTCGGGACAGGGAAACACTGAAGCTTTCTTT
.	TRBV2	TRBJ2-2	.	CASRSEGNTGELFF	TGTGCCAGCAGGTCCGAAGGGAACACCGGGGAGCTGTTTTTT
TRBD1	TRBV28	TRBJ1-1	few	CASSSGQGDTEAFF	TGTGCCAGCAGTTCAGGACAGGGGGACACTGAAGCTTTCTTT
.	TRBV29-1	TRBJ1-2	few	CSVGINYGYTF	TGCAGCGTTGGGATTAACTATGGCTACACCTTC
TRBD1	TRBV19	TRBJ2-1	few	CASSPTDRNEQFF	TGTGCCAGTAGTCCAACGGACAGGAATGAGCAGTTCTTC
TRBD2	TRBV6-1	TRBJ2-1	few	CASSDRLAGGRDEQFF	TGTGCCAGCAGTGACCGACTAGCGGGAGGGCGAGATGAGCAGTTCTTC
TRBD1	TRBV6-5	TRBJ2-1	.	CASSYPGQGNGEQFF	TGTGCCAGCAGTTACCCGGGACAGGGAAATGGTGAGCAGTTCTTC
.	TRBV4-1	TRBJ2-1	.	CASSQELQGWMIF	TGCGCCAGCAGCCAAGAGCTACAGGGCTGGATGATCTTC
.	TRBV6-5	TRBJ2-1	few	CASSYSQGGINEQFF	TGTGCCAGCAGTTACTCGCAGGGGGGGATAAATGAGCAGTTCTTC
.	TRBV29-1	TRBJ2-5	.	CSVGGETQYF	TGCAGCGTTGGGGGAGAGACCCAGTACTTC
.	TRBV25-1	TRBJ2-1	few	CASSETSGYNEQFF	TGTGCCAGCAGTGAGACCAGCGGTTACAATGAGCAGTTCTTC
.	TRBV5-4	TRBJ2-5	few	CAITQGGQETQYF	TGTGCAATCACCCAGGGAGGTCAAGAGACCCAGTACTTC
.	TRBV7-3	TRBJ2-1	few	CASSLSGNEQFF	TGTGCCAGCAGCTTAAGTGGCAATGAGCAGTTCTTC
TRBD2	TRBV18	TRBJ2-1	few	CASSLKGLGSYNEQFF	TGTGCCAGCTCACTCAAGGGACTAGGGAGTTACAATGAGCAGTTCTTC
.	TRBV9	TRBJ1-2	few	CASSIMAGALNYGYTF	TGTGCCAGCAGCATTATGGCGGGGGCCCTCAACTATGGCTACACCTTC
.	TRBV7-2	TRBJ2-3	few	CASSPFRTGTDTQYF	TGTGCCAGCAGCCCATTCCGCACCGGCACAGATACGCAGTATTTT
.	TRBV4-2	TRBJ1-5	few	CASSQVGVGSNQPQHF	TGTGCCAGCAGCCAAGTGGGGGTTGGGAGCAATCAGCCCCAGCATTTT
.	TRBV30	TRBJ2-5	few	CAWSAGYRAQYF	TGTGCCTGGAGTGCAGGGTACAGGGCCCAGTACTTC
TRBD2	TRBV19	TRBJ2-2	few	CASSTPGTSGNTGELFF	TGTGCCAGTAGTACACCCGGGACTAGCGGGAACACCGGGGAGCTGTTTTTT
TRBD2	TRBV2	TRBJ2-1	few	CASSDTSGNNEQFF	TGTGCCAGCAGTGATACTAGCGGTAACAATGAGCAGTTCTTC
.	TRBV5-4	TRBJ2-5	few	CASSSWDTQETQYF	TGTGCCAGCAGCTCATGGGACACCCAAGAGACCCAGTACTTC
TRBD2	TRBV19	TRBJ2-6	.	CASSIVLAGPTGANVLTF	TGTGCCAGTAGTATCGTGTTAGCGGGACCCACTGGGGCCAACGTCCTGACTTTC
.	TRBV7-2	TRBJ2-1	.	CASSPRQGNEQFF	TGTGCCAGCAGCCCGCGCCAGGGCAATGAGCAGTTCTTC
TRBD2	TRBV2	TRBJ2-6	.	CASSTSGYSGANVLTF	TGTGCCAGCAGCACTAGCGGCTACTCTGGGGCCAACGTCCTGACTTTC